This T cell receptor (beta chain) was sequenced during a study of blood T cell repertoires in COVID-19. At the level of the study: There were acute and convalescent COVID-19 samples, and they came from the United States, Italy and Spain.

In the original processing: The authors estimated nucleated cell counts from reference gene primer amplification. The assay was immunoSEQ multiplex PCR, and TCRdb's table has in-frame clones only and misses some. V and J calls and clone size are as listed in that table; D and trimming were resolved from the DNA. The sample lists some 450,000 clones; roughly 90% were seen once. In germline, CDR1 is SGHDN, CDR2 FVKESK. The J segment lost 4 bases and the V segment lost 1 base, leaving 6 bases of the junction unmatched. CDR3 length: 16 amino acids. Seattle's cohort entered during active infection and was followed longitudinally.

V is TRBV14 and J is TRBJ1-2, with 10 bases fitting TRBD1. What was sequenced was peripheral blood. This TCR was recovered from a man aged 18 to 29 with COVID-19, enrolled during active disease. The DNA of the CDR3 is TGTGCCAGCAGCCAAGCCTGGGACAGGGGTCCCTATGGCTACACCTTC. This encodes CASSQAWDRGPYGYTF. Drawing the rest from reference TRBV14 and TRBJ1-2, the complete variable domain is EAGVTQFPSHSVIEKGQTVTLRCDPISGHDNLYWYRRVMGKEIKFLLHFVKESKQDESGMPNNRFLAERTGGTYSTLKVQPAELEDSGVYFCASSQAWDRGPYGYTFGSGTRLTVV.